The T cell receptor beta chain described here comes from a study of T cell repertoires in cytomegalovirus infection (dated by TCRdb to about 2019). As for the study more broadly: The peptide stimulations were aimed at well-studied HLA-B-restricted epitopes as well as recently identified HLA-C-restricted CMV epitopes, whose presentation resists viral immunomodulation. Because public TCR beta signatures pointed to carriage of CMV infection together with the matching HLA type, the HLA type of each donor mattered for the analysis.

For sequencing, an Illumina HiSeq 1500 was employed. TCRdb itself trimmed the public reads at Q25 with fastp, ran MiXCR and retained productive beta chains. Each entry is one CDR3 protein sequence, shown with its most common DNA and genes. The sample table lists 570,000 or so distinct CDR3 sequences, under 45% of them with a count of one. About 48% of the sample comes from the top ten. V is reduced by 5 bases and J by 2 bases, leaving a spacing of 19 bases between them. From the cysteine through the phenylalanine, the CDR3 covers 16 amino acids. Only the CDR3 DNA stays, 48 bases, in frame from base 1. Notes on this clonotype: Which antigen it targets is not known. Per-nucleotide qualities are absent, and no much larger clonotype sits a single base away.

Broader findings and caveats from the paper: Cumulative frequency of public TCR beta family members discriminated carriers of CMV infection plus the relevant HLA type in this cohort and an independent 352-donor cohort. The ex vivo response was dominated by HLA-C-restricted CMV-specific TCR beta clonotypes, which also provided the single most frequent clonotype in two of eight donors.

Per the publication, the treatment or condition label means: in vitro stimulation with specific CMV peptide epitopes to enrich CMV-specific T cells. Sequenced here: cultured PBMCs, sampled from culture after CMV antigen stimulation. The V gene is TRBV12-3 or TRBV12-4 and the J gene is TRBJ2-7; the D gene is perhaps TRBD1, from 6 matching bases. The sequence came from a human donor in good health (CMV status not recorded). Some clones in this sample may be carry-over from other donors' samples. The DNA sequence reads TGTGCCAGCAGTATCGGAGGAGCAGGGGCCACCTACGAGCAGTACTTC. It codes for CASSIGGAGATYEQYF.